The TCR beta chain under discussion was sequenced for a study of T cell repertoires in cytomegalovirus infection. Study-level information: CMV infection together with matching HLA type was indicated by public TCR beta signatures. Broader study findings: Cumulative frequency (of public TCR beta family members) identified carriers of CMV plus the relevant HLA.

A word on this clonotype: What it binds is not known.

MiXCR, applied by TCRdb to the reads, yields one record per CDR3 protein. The repertoire has around 300,000 distinct CDR3 sequences, approximately 22% of them found once; the top ten carry approximately 19%. This CDR3 region has 15 residues. V was shortened by 5 bases and J by 2 bases, with 13 bases between the two germline ends. The sequences come from cultured PBMCs, collected from culture after CMV antigen stimulation. The chain links TRBV12-3 or TRBV12-4 to TRBJ1-5; D might be TRBD1 (6 bases). This TCR came from a human donor in good health (CMV status not recorded). Some clones in this sample may be carry-over from other donors' samples. CDR3 protein: CASSPSGGRNQPQHF. CDR3 in DNA: TGTGCCAGCAGTCCGTCCGGGGGCCGCAATCAGCCCCAGCATTTT.